Each of the 18 T cell receptor beta chains below was sequenced from the same sample in a study of shared clonotypes between healthy human individuals. Terminally differentiated effector memory CD45RA+ cells were excluded by CCR7 positive selection of CD45RO-negative cells. This table comes from immunoSEQ multiplex PCR, and its TCRdb copy is limited to in-frame clones, with some not included. The repertoire holds about 2 million clones, about 95% seen once, with 1.1% in the top ten. Sequencing was done on a sample of naive CD8+ T cells sorted from blood. The receptor set was obtained from a young man in good health.

The CDR3 spells CASSQMTRGVYEQYF. The CDR3 bases are TGTGCCAGCAGCCAAATGACGAGGGGGGTCTACGAGCAGTACTTC. The genes are TRBV4-2 and TRBJ2-7; D tentatively fits TRBD1 or TRBD2 (6 bases each). Trimming left V 2 bases short and J 3 bases short, with 14 bases between. The germline gives CDR1 LGHNA, CDR2 YNFKEQ. CDR3 length: 15 residues.

V usage is TRBV5-1 and J usage is TRBJ2-5, with D possibly matching TRBD2 (5 bases). Deletions cut 0 bases from V and 2 bases from J, with 8 bases between. CDR3 size: 14 residues. In germline, CDR1 is SGHRS, CDR2 YFSETQ. CDR3 in DNA: TGCGCCAGCAGCTTGGCGTCGGGACAAGAGACCCAGTACTTC. Its translation: CASSLASGQETQYF.

This clone came up a few times. The J gene is TRBJ2-7, the V gene TRBV5-6; TRBD2 agrees at 11 bases. The trim removed 1 base at V and 7 bases at J, leaving 7 bases unmatched. Per germline, CDR1 SGHDT and CDR2 YYEEEE. This CDR3 is built from 15 residues. The CDR3 DNA reads TGTGCCAGCAGCTTGTCTAGACTAGCGGGGTGGGAGCAGTACTTC. It specifies CASSLSRLAGWEQYF.

The chain links TRBV25-1 to TRBJ2-7; 11 bases match TRBD1. This CDR3 contains 13 residues. The germline CDR1 and CDR2 sequences are MGHDK and SYGVNS. The V segment lost 4 bases and the J segment 6 bases; nucleotides outside the gene matches: 2. The CDR3 loop is CASSGGTGGEQYF. CDR3 DNA: TGTGCCAGCAGTGGCGGGACAGGGGGCGAGCAGTACTTC.

V is TRBV7-9 and J is TRBJ2-3; D is undetermined. V was clipped by 5 bases and J by 4 bases, with 13 bases between them. The length of the CDR3 is 14 residues. CDR1 and CDR2 from the germline V gene are SEHNR and FQNEAQ (reference sequence). In DNA, the CDR3 is TGTGCCAGCAGCGATGCTAGTAGGGCAGATACGCAGTATTTT. Residues: CASSDASRADTQYF.

The J gene is TRBJ2-2, the V gene TRBV6-1, with D perhaps assigned TRBD1 or TRBD2 (5 bases each). The CDR3 is 16 amino acids. Deletions cut 2 bases from V and 6 bases from J, with 16 bases between. Germline V lookup: CDR1 MNHNS, CDR2 SASEGT. CDR3 protein: CASSETGRDAAGELFF. For the CDR3, the DNA is TGTGCCAGCAGTGAAACGGGCCGGGACGCGGCCGGGGAGCTGTTTTTT.

This chain links TRBV13 with TRBJ2-7, with a possible D match to TRBD1 (6 bases). V lost 4 bases, J lost 0 bases, and 10 bases lay in between. Germline V gives CDR1 PRHDT, CDR2 FYEKMQ (reference sequence). There are 14 residues in the CDR3. The CDR3 is CASSSGQYSYEQYF. DNA of the CDR3: TGTGCCAGCAGCTCCGGACAGTACTCCTACGAGCAGTACTTC.

The chain carries TRBV11-2 and TRBJ2-1, with a possible D match to TRBD1 (5 bases). With 1 base removed from V and 4 bases from J, the gap between germline ends came to 14 bases. The CDR3 extends over 16 amino acids. The germline V gene encodes CDR1 SGHAT and CDR2 FQNNGV. CDR3: CASSLAWQGAYNEQFF. In DNA form, the CDR3 reads TGTGCCAGCAGCTTAGCTTGGCAGGGCGCATACAATGAGCAGTTCTTC.

The chain employs TRBV6-5 and TRBJ1-1; D is ambiguous. Trimming took off 7 bases at V and 4 bases at J, with 13 bases between the two ends. From germline, CDR1 is MNHEY and CDR2 SVGAGI. The length of the CDR3 is 13 residues. The CDR3 region is CASTHGSATEAFF. DNA of the CDR3: TGTGCCAGCACCCACGGTTCGGCCACTGAAGCTTTCTTT.

V usage is TRBV19 and J usage is TRBJ2-2; maybe TRBD1 (5 bases). Germline V CDR1 and CDR2: LNHDA, SQIVND (reference sequence). This CDR3 has 16 residues. V lost 0 bases to trimming and J lost 4 bases, with 12 bases between them. The CDR3, as DNA: TGTGCCAGTAGTATAGATGGGGCCCCGACCACCGGGGAGCTGTTTTTT. The encoded protein is CASSIDGAPTTGELFF.

The V and J genes are TRBV4-1 and TRBJ2-3, with 8 bases lining up with TRBD2. After removal of 5 bases from V and 4 bases from J, the junction contained 5 bases not matched to a gene. CDR3 length: 14 residues. CDR1 and CDR2 (germline): MGHRA, YSYEKL. The CDR3 DNA follows: TGCGCCAGCAGCAAGACTAGCGCGGCAGATACGCAGTATTTT. Protein product: CASSKTSAADTQYF.

A note on this clone: Relative to the germline gene, one junction end is altered; a read error may explain this. The CDR3 coding sequence is TGTGCCATCAGTGACACGGACGGACTGAAGACTAGCACGGATACGCAGTATTTT. This translates into CAISDTDGLKTSTDTQYF. The chain carries TRBV10-3 and TRBJ2-3; 7 bases match TRBD2. Germline CDR1 is ENHRY and CDR2 is SYGVKD. This CDR3 has 18 amino acids.

This clone was counted once. The chain couples TRBV27 to TRBJ1-5; possible D gene TRBD1, 6 bases. The germline V gene encodes CDR1 MNHEY and CDR2 SMNVEV (reference sequence). The V gene lost 1 base and the J gene lost 0 bases, with 13 bases spanning the gap. The CDR3 totals 17 residues. This chain's CDR3 is CASSLWGGRDSNQPQHF. The DNA for the CDR3 is TGTGCCAGCAGTTTATGGGGGGGCCGAGATAGCAATCAGCCCCAGCATTTT.

The chain is built from TRBV7-9 and TRBJ1-3; D not certain. V dropped 1 base and J dropped 2 bases, with 12 bases sitting between them. Germline V gene sequence: CDR1 SEHNR, CDR2 FQNEAQ (reference sequence). CDR3 length equals 16 residues. CDR3 sequence (DNA): TGTGCCAGCAGCTTAGAGCCGAAGGGTGCTGGAAACACCATATATTTT. Its translation is CASSLEPKGAGNTIYF.

The table lists this clone with a few counts. As DNA, the CDR3 is TGCGCCAGCAGCTCAGGGGCTGGGGCTTTCTTT. It specifies CASSSGAGAFF. This chain links TRBV4-3 with TRBJ1-1; D may be TRBD1 (6 bases). Germline V lookup: CDR1 LGHNA, CDR2 YSLEER. V lost 5 bases to trimming and J lost 11 bases, with 12 bases between them. The CDR3 sequence is 11 residues long.

The rearrangement joins TRBV11-2 to TRBJ2-5, with D maybe TRBD2 (6 bases). The CDR3 totals 14 residues. V was cut by 4 bases and J by 0 bases, with 9 bases left in between. Germline CDR1 SGHAT, CDR2 FQNNGV. CDR3 residues: CASSSREHQETQYF. As DNA, the CDR3 is TGTGCCAGCAGCTCTCGGGAGCACCAAGAGACCCAGTACTTC.

The chain carries TRBV4-1 and TRBJ1-1; no reliable D call. The germline V gene has CDR1 MGHRA and CDR2 YSYEKL. With 1 base removed from V and 5 bases from J, the gap between germline ends came to 14 bases. The CDR3 loop spans 15 amino acids. The CDR3 nucleotides read TGCGCCAGCAGCCAAGGGCCCCCCGGGGATACTGAAGCTTTCTTT. As protein: CASSQGPPGDTEAFF.

The V and J genes are TRBV7-9 and TRBJ2-1; D gene unclear. This CDR3 has 14 residues. Trimming shortened V by 5 bases and J by 0 bases, and 8 bases separated the two germline ends. Per germline, CDR1 SEHNR and CDR2 FQNEAQ (reference sequence). The CDR3 here is CASSHGDSYNEQFF. CDR3 in DNA: TGTGCCAGCAGCCACGGTGACTCCTACAATGAGCAGTTCTTC.